This T cell receptor beta chain originates from a study of blood T cell repertoires in COVID-19. Overall study: The United States, Italy and Spain were the sources of the acute and convalescent COVID-19 samples. Sources were T cells, B-cell-depleted T cells, or PBMCs; the material itself was cDNA or gDNA.

Per the original data handling: Scientists estimated how many nucleated cells there were by amplifying reference gene primers. Assay: immunoSEQ multiplex PCR; the TCRdb copy retains only in-frame clones and omits some. V, J and clone size are taken as reported in that table, and D and trimming were inferred from the DNA itself. Here the sample spans 200,000 to 250,000 clones, 86% being singletons. Trimming left V 3 bases short and J 7 bases short, with 15 bases between. Germline-derived CDR1 and CDR2 are LNHDA and SQIVND (reference sequence). This CDR3 region has 15 residues. What was sequenced was peripheral blood. The rearrangement links TRBV19 to TRBJ2-2, with D perhaps TRBD2 (6 bases). The clonotype originates from a man aged 55 to 70 with acute or convalescent COVID-19. Here the CDR3 reads CASSMRDGGIGELFF. The CDR3 bases are TGTGCCAGTAGTATGCGGGACGGCGGGATCGGGGAGCTGTTTTTT.